Below, 16 T cell receptor beta chains from the same sample are listed, as sequenced in a study of beta chain features in type 1 diabetes. The authors reverse transcribed all of the isolated RNA, so sequencing captured expressed TCRB transcripts. The table came from immunoSEQ multiplex PCR; TCRdb's copy has only in-frame clones and leaves some out. The sample lists under 900,000 clones, about a sixth occurring once. The sequenced sample consisted of naive CD4+ T cells from blood. The receptor source for this set is a woman younger than 30 in good health.

The V and J genes are TRBV19 and TRBJ2-1; a weak D match, TRBD1 (6 bases). The ends were cut back, 3 bases at V and 0 bases at J, with 9 bases in the middle. This CDR3 is 15 amino acids long. Germline CDR1 and CDR2: LNHDA and SQIVND (reference sequence). The CDR3 region has the DNA TGTGCCAGTAGTATGATAGGGGGCTCCTACAATGAGCAGTTCTTC. The encoded protein is CASSMIGGSYNEQFF.

This chain uses TRBV7-2 with TRBJ2-7, with 7 bases identical to TRBD2. The CDR3 contains 16 residues. CDR1 is SGHTA and CDR2 is FQGNSA in the germline V gene. The V segment lost 2 bases and the J segment 1 base; nucleotides outside the gene matches: 8. In nucleotides, the CDR3 is TGTGCCAGCAGCTTAACTGCGGGAGCGAATTCCTACGAGCAGTACTTC. Its translation: CASSLTAGANSYEQYF.

This clone was seen a few times. This chain links TRBV7-9 with TRBJ1-5, with D hard to call. The germline V gene has CDR1 SEHNR and CDR2 FQNEAQ (reference sequence). Trimming left V 2 bases short and J 4 bases short, with 9 bases between. The CDR3 length is 14 residues. The CDR3 protein is CASSLRPVNQPQHF. Here the CDR3 DNA reads TGTGCCAGCAGCTTAAGGCCAGTGAATCAGCCCCAGCATTTT.

This clone showed up just a few times. This chain links TRBV28 with TRBJ2-1; 7 nucleotides match TRBD2. Trimming at V came to 4 bases and at J to 10 bases, leaving 16 bases not matched to a gene. Germline V CDR1 and CDR2: MDHEN, SYDVKM. This CDR3 is built from 16 residues. The CDR3: CASSSTGTKLSGEQFF. CDR3 nucleotides: TGTGCCAGCAGTTCAACCGGGACTAAGTTGTCAGGGGAGCAGTTCTTC.

This clone showed up just a few times. Other nucleotide sequences from this sample produce the same CDR3. V is TRBV18 and J is TRBJ1-5; 7 bases map to TRBD1. The J segment lost 5 bases and the V segment lost 4 bases, leaving 2 bases of the junction unmatched. The CDR3 consists of 13 residues. The germline gives CDR1 KGHSH, CDR2 LQKENI. CDR3 region: CASSQDRDQPQHF. Here the CDR3 DNA reads TGTGCCAGCTCACAAGACAGGGATCAGCCCCAGCATTTT. Full variable domain (remainder filled in from reference TRBV18 and TRBJ1-5): NAGVMQNPRHLVRRRGQEARLRCSPMKGHSHVYWYRQLPEEGLKFMVYLQKENIIDESGMPKERFSAEFPKEGPSILRIQQVVRGDSAAYFCASSQDRDQPQHFGDGTRLSIL.

The rearrangement links TRBV6-6 to TRBJ2-5, with 7 nucleotides matching TRBD1. V lost 5 bases, J lost 11 bases, and 20 bases stayed unmatched. The germline V gene has CDR1 MNHNY and CDR2 SVGAGI (reference sequence). The CDR3 runs to 16 residues. DNA for the CDR3: TGTGCCAGCAGTCCACGTATCGGGGACAGCTTGAAGTCGCAGTACTTC. Translation: CASSPRIGDSLKSQYF.

This clone was seen only a few times. Here the CDR3 reads CASSPTYEQYF. The CDR3 region has the DNA TGTGCCAGCAGTCCTACCTACGAGCAGTACTTC. This chain links TRBV6-1 with TRBJ2-7; no reliable D call. The CDR3 is 11 amino acids. The germline CDR1 and CDR2 sequences are MNHNS and SASEGT. The ends were cut back, 5 bases at V and 2 bases at J, with 4 bases in the middle.

This clone occurred a few times. The V call is TRBV5-1, the J call TRBJ2-2; 8 nucleotides agree with TRBD2. CDR3 length: 14 amino acids. V was clipped by 5 bases and J by 5 bases; unmatched bases: 5. Germline-derived CDR1 and CDR2 are SGHRS and YFSETQ. This CDR3 is CASRPREGTGELFF. The CDR3, as DNA: TGCGCCAGCAGACCTCGGGAGGGTACCGGGGAGCTGTTTTTT.

This clone turned up a few times. The chain employs TRBV5-1 and TRBJ1-1; 8 bases line up with TRBD1. With 3 bases clipped from V and 4 bases from J, the junction kept 5 bases outside the gene matches. Germline assignment: CDR1 SGHRS and CDR2 YFSETQ. The CDR3 sequence is 14 residues long. As DNA, the CDR3 is TGCGCCAGCAGCTCCAGGGGGCTGGGCACTGAAGCTTTCTTT. Translating it yields CASSSRGLGTEAFF.

A few counts support this clone. The rearrangement uses TRBV6-6 and TRBJ2-5; D may match TRBD1 or TRBD2 (5 bases each). V was shortened by 10 bases and J by 1 base, with 16 bases between the two germline ends. Germline loops: CDR1 MNHNY, CDR2 SVGAGI (reference sequence). This CDR3 is 14 amino acids long. CDR3 nucleotide sequence: TGTGCCACCCAAAGAGGGGCAGGCCAAGAGACCCAGTACTTC. Its translation is CATQRGAGQETQYF.

Comments on this clone: This specimen includes other DNA sequences encoding the same CDR3. This chain links TRBV6-6 with TRBJ2-3; D remains unclear. With 8 bases removed from V and 4 bases from J, the gap between germline ends came to 10 bases. Germline CDR1 MNHNY, CDR2 SVGAGI (reference sequence). This CDR3 has 12 residues. CDR3 nucleotide sequence: TGTGCCAGCTCCCTAAGGCCAGATACGCAGTATTTT. Translation gives CASSLRPDTQYF.

To note about this clone: Other DNA sequences in the same sample also yield this CDR3. The chain joins TRBV7-2 to TRBJ2-6; D uncertain. The V end lost 3 bases, the J end lost 0 bases, and 3 bases lay between the germline ends. Germline V gene sequence: CDR1 SGHTA, CDR2 FQGNSA. The CDR3 sequence is 14 residues long. The CDR3 loop reads CASSLGSGANVLTF. CDR3 coding DNA: TGTGCCAGCAGCTTGGGCTCTGGGGCCAACGTCCTGACTTTC.

This clone was seen more than once but under ten times. One end of the junction is discordant with germline, which a read error may explain. This chain uses TRBV11-1 with TRBJ2-1; D not resolved. The CDR3 has 15 residues. CDR1 and CDR2 from the germline V gene are SGHAT and FQDESV (reference sequence). Here the CDR3 reads CASSLAESSHNEQFF. The CDR3, as DNA: TGTGCCAGCAGCTTAGCGGAAAGCTCCCACAATGAGCAGTTCTTC.

This clone was seen only a few times. The J gene is TRBJ2-7, the V gene TRBV5-1; 10 bases fit TRBD1. The CDR3 consists of 14 residues. The V and J ends lost 4 bases and 6 bases, in that order; junction bases with no gene match: 7. Germline V gene sequence: CDR1 SGHRS, CDR2 YFSETQ. Written as DNA, the CDR3 is TGCGCCAGCAGCACCGGGACAGGGGACTTCGAGCAGTACTTC. This codes for CASSTGTGDFEQYF.

This chain joins TRBV19 and TRBJ1-2; D not resolved. Germline assignment: CDR1 LNHDA and CDR2 SQIVND (reference sequence). CDR3 length: 12 amino acids. V was clipped by 3 bases and J by 8 bases, with 10 bases between them. CDR3 in DNA: TGTGCCAGTAGTATGATCCCGGCGGGCTACACCTTC. Translating gives CASSMIPAGYTF.

This chain connects TRBV4-1 to TRBJ2-1; 9 nucleotides agree with TRBD1. CDR1 MGHRA and CDR2 YSYEKL come from the germline V gene. The CDR3 contains 17 residues. Trimming at V came to 2 bases and at J to 6 bases, leaving 11 bases not matched to a gene. CDR3 sequence: CASSQRGQGISPNEQFF. Written as DNA, the CDR3 is TGCGCCAGCAGCCAAAGGGGACAGGGAATCTCTCCCAATGAGCAGTTCTTC.